The clone carrying this TCR beta chain was detected a few times. Combining a sample-barcoded 5' primer with a J-beta primer mix, a second PCR ran for about 7 to 11 cycles. Carrying 12 random nucleotides, a template-switch adaptor labeled each individual cDNA molecule. TCRdb itself ran the 5' RACE reads through MiXCR, one entry per CDR3 protein. This table has about 720,000 distinct CDR3 sequences, around 25% appearing once. The sample originates from a study of blood T cells in healthy people across ages. The germline CDR1 and CDR2 sequences are SGHRS and YFSETQ. Trimming left V 3 bases short and J 2 bases short, with 20 bases between. The CDR3 extends over 17 amino acids. The same sample was also studied in work on T cells of mothers and their children.

The sample taken for sequencing was blood. The receptor was derived from a boy between 10 and 17 years old in good health. The chain carries TRBV5-1 and TRBJ2-5; D is uncertain. CDR3 DNA: TGCGCCAGCAGCTCCCTTCCCGGCGCCGGCCCACAAGAGACCCAGTACTTC. Its translation is CASSSLPGAGPQETQYF.